This T cell receptor (beta chain) was identified in a study of identical twins. TCRdb reanalysed the 5' RACE reads using MiXCR and keeps one entry per CDR3 protein. Among about 720,000 distinct CDR3 sequences listed, about 9.4% were seen once. This clonotype has just a few counts. Antigen: not known. General study points: Invariant populations such as MAIT and iNKT cells could partly muddle zero-insertion analyses.

The germline gives CDR1 SGHTA, CDR2 FQGNSA. The ends lost 0 bases at V and 10 bases at J; junction bases unmatched: 6. The CDR3 extends over 15 amino acids. These data also formed part of another study, on yellow fever vaccine responses in identical twins.

The receptor's source is a woman aged 18-35 years in good health. The genes are TRBV7-2 and TRBJ2-1, with 10 bases lining up with TRBD2. The sample consisted of PBMCs. The CDR3 region is CASSLASLAGDEQFF. The CDR3 region has the DNA TGTGCCAGCAGCTTAGCGAGTCTAGCGGGGGACGAGCAGTTCTTC.